One sample yielded the 18 T cell receptor beta chains listed below, sequenced in a study of T cells in Graves' hyperthyroidism and ophthalmopathy. The CDR3 regions of TCR beta were amplified from RNA transcripts. Researchers ran a first-round RT-PCR on the TCR CDR3 using the HTBI primer set. TCRdb re-called the multiplex PCR reads with MiXCR, one entry per CDR3 protein. The data hold around 520,000 distinct CDR3 sequences, with around a quarter observed a single time. Material for sequencing was blood. Receptors were obtained from a woman in her 30s with Graves' ophthalmopathy.

The chain recombines TRBV29-1 with TRBJ2-7; D is unclear. The ends were cut back, 5 bases at V and 6 bases at J, with 14 bases in the middle. The CDR3 loop spans 12 amino acids. Germline-derived CDR1 and CDR2 are SQVTM and ANQGSEA. CDR3 protein: CSVRVRTGEQYF. CDR3 nucleotide sequence: TGCAGCGTTAGGGTCCGGACGGGCGAGCAGTACTTC.

This clonotype has a count of ten or more. The chain uses TRBV7-2 and TRBJ1-2; D possibly corresponds to TRBD1 (6 bases). This CDR3 contains 11 residues. Germline-derived CDR1 and CDR2 are SGHTA and FQGNSA. The V end was cut by 6 bases, the J end by 8 bases, with 10 bases between. CDR3 loop: CASREGVGYTF. CDR3 nucleotide sequence: TGTGCCAGCAGAGAGGGGGTCGGCTACACCTTC.

Regarding this clonotype: Just one base apart from a much larger clone, this may be a read error. V gene TRBV30 combines with J gene TRBJ1-5, with no clear D. Germline CDR1 GTSNPN, CDR2 SVGIG (reference sequence). This CDR3 is 14 amino acids long. CDR3 in amino acids: CAWSPAWGDQPKHF. In DNA form, the CDR3 reads TGTGCCTGGAGTCCCGCGTGGGGAGATCAGCCCAAGCATTTT. The full variable domain, with the rest looked up from reference TRBV30 and TRBJ1-5, is SQTIHQWPATLVQPVGSPLSLECTVEGTSNPNLYWYRQAAGRGLQLLFYSVGIGQISSEVPQNLSASRPQDRQFILSSKKLLLSDSGFYLCAWSPAWGDQPKHFGDGTRLSIL.

In the case of this clonotype: Being one base from a much bigger clone, this may be a read error. The chain carries TRBV7-9 and TRBJ1-1; D uncertain. The CDR3 sequence is 14 residues long. Germline CDR1 reads SEHNR; CDR2 reads FQNEAQ (reference sequence). The CDR3 DNA is TGTGCCAGCAGCTTAGGGGAGTTCAACACTGAAGCTTGCTTT. Residues: CASSLGEFNTEACF.

The CDR3 spells CASSLVSGAQAYEQYF. The CDR3 DNA follows: TGCGCCAGCAGCTTGGTGTCGGGCGCCCAGGCCTACGAGCAGTACTTC. The V and J genes are TRBV5-1 and TRBJ2-7; D not resolved. Per germline, CDR1 SGHRS and CDR2 YFSETQ. CDR3 length: 16 amino acids. V was shortened by 0 bases and J by 2 bases, with 15 bases between the two germline ends.

This clonotype was recorded many times. The chain combines TRBV10-1 with TRBJ2-7; TRBD1 or TRBD2 may be the D gene (5 bases each). Trimming took off 8 bases at V and 3 bases at J, with 8 bases between the two ends. The CDR3 is made up of 11 amino acids. Per the germline V gene, CDR1 is WNHNN and CDR2 is SYGVQD (reference sequence). The CDR3 region is CASGDVYEQYF. In nucleotides, the CDR3 is TGCGCCAGCGGGGACGTCTACGAGCAGTACTTC.

In this sample, this clonotype turned up many times. The genes are TRBV20-1 and TRBJ2-7; TRBD2 matches 11 bases. V lost 0 bases to trimming and J lost 4 bases; unmatched junction nucleotides: 5. The CDR3 is made up of 15 amino acids. Germline V CDR1 and CDR2: DFQATT, SNEGSKA (reference sequence). CDR3 loop: CSARDRLAGSYEQYF. The CDR3 DNA reads TGCAGTGCTAGAGATCGACTAGCGGGAAGTTACGAGCAGTACTTC.

This clonotype was detected many times. The V call is TRBV27, the J call TRBJ2-2; maybe TRBD2 (6 bases). Germline CDR1 and CDR2: MNHEY and SMNVEV (reference sequence). CDR3 length: 16 amino acids. V gave up 3 bases and J gave up 0 bases, with 11 bases separating them. For the CDR3, the DNA is TGTGCCAGCAGTTTCGCGGGACCCCCGAACACCGGGGAGCTGTTTTTT. Translating it yields CASSFAGPPNTGELFF.

The chain has TRBV20-1 and TRBJ1-6, with D possibly TRBD1 on 5 matching bases. Germline assignment: CDR1 DFQATT and CDR2 SNEGSKA (reference sequence). The CDR3 is made up of 14 amino acids. Trimming stripped 5 bases from V and 8 bases from J, with 16 bases between. CDR3 sequence: CSARRGALDSPLHF. The CDR3, as DNA: TGCAGTGCTCGTAGGGGCGCACTTGATTCACCCCTCCACTTT.

The chain has TRBV19 and TRBJ1-5, with D perhaps matching TRBD1 (5 bases). The germline gives CDR1 LNHDA, CDR2 SQIVND (reference sequence). CDR3 length: 15 amino acids. The V end lost 4 bases, the J end lost 7 bases, and 17 bases lay between the germline ends. CDR3 amino acids: CASSTPPTEVQPQHF. The CDR3 DNA is TGTGCCAGTAGTACACCCCCGACAGAGGTCCAGCCCCAGCATTTT.

This clonotype was detected many times. The rearrangement joins TRBV11-2 to TRBJ1-1; D is unclear. Trimming pared 0 bases from V and 10 bases from J, leaving 9 bases between. CDR3 size: 12 residues. The germline V gene has CDR1 SGHAT and CDR2 FQNNGV. CDR3 DNA sequence: TGTGCCAGCAGCTTAGATCGGAAAGGAGCTTTCTTT. Its protein is CASSLDRKGAFF. The full variable domain, its missing parts supplied by reference TRBV11-2 and TRBJ1-1, is EAGVAQSPRYKIIEKRQSVAFWCNPISGHATLYWYQQILGQGPKLLIQFQNNGVVDDSQLPKDRFSAERLKGVDSTLKIQPAKLEDSAVYLCASSLDRKGAFFGQGTRLTVV.

Points on this clonotype: The CDR3 end shows no conserved phenylalanine or tryptophan, and so a read error is likely. This chain connects TRBV5-6 to TRBJ1-1, with 7 nucleotides matching TRBD1. CDR1 and CDR2 (germline): SGHDT, YYEEEE. This CDR3 contains 14 residues. After removal of 0 bases from V and 4 bases from J, the junction contained 3 bases not matched to a gene. In DNA, the CDR3 is TGTGCCAGCAGCTTGGGGCAGGGGGTCACTGAAGCTTTCGTT. Translating it yields CASSLGQGVTEAFV.

Remarks on this clonotype: A junction end diverges from the germline sequence, so it may reflect a read error. The V call is TRBV5-1, the J call TRBJ2-4; D is possibly TRBD1 (6 bases). Germline assignment: CDR1 SGHRS and CDR2 YFSETQ. The CDR3 contains 16 residues. CDR3 in amino acids: CASSLDRVWAKNIKYF. The CDR3 bases are TGCGCCAGCAGCTTGGACAGGGTATGGGCCAAAAACATTAAGTACTTC.

This clonotype was counted many times. The chain joins TRBV19 to TRBJ1-1, with D possibly being TRBD1 (5 bases). This CDR3 is built from 14 residues. Trimming left V 6 bases short and J 1 base short, with 12 bases between. Germline V gives CDR1 LNHDA, CDR2 SQIVND (reference sequence). CDR3 amino acids: CASRQQEGNTEAFF. The CDR3 region has the DNA TGTGCCAGTAGGCAACAGGAGGGGAACACTGAAGCTTTCTTT. The full variable domain, completed using reference TRBV19 and TRBJ1-1, is DGGITQSPKYLFRKEGQNVTLSCEQNLNHDAMYWYRQDPGQGLRLIYYSQIVNDFQKGDIAEGYSVSREKKESFPLTVTSAQKNPTAFYLCASRQQEGNTEAFFGQGTRLTVV.

The chain's CDR3 is CASSSLDREGHGYTF. Here the CDR3 DNA reads TGTGCCAGCAGCTCATTGGACAGGGAAGGCCATGGCTACACCTTC. This chain uses TRBV7-9 with TRBJ1-2, with TRBD1 matching 8 bases. This CDR3 spans 15 amino acids. From germline, CDR1 is SEHNR and CDR2 FQNEAQ (reference sequence). With V trimmed by 4 bases and J by 6 bases, 10 bases remained unmatched.

The rearrangement links TRBV5-4 to TRBJ1-2; 8 bases match TRBD1. The germline gives CDR1 SGHNT, CDR2 YYREEE (reference sequence). Trimming cost V 4 bases and J 6 bases; bases outside gene matches: 8. This CDR3 comprises 14 residues. The CDR3 DNA is TGTGCCAGCAGCCCCTTACAGGGGGGTAATGGCTACACCTTC. Protein: CASSPLQGGNGYTF.

This clonotype was recorded at least ten times. The chain has TRBV27 and TRBJ2-7; maybe TRBD1 (6 bases). Germline CDR1 MNHEY, CDR2 SMNVEV (reference sequence). This CDR3 has 15 residues. V shed 2 bases and J shed 1 base, with 12 bases lying between them. The CDR3 loop reads CASSLEGRGSYEQYF. In DNA form, the CDR3 reads TGTGCCAGCAGTTTAGAGGGCAGGGGATCCTACGAGCAGTACTTC.

In its sample, this clonotype was seen many times. The rearrangement links TRBV2 to TRBJ1-1, with 7 bases aligning to TRBD1. The CDR3 is made up of 13 amino acids. V trimming: 6 bases; J trimming: 1 base; junction bases outside the gene matches: 2. Germline V lookup: CDR1 SNHLY, CDR2 FYNNEI. The DNA for the CDR3 is TGTGCCAGCAGGAGGGACAGGAACACTGAAGCTTTCTTT. Residues: CASRRDRNTEAFF.